In its sample, the clone carrying this TCR beta chain was seen a few times. The antigen is unknown. Germline V gives CDR1 SGHTA, CDR2 FQGNSA. Trimming pared 4 bases from V and 7 bases from J, leaving 11 bases between. The CDR3 loop spans 13 amino acids. Quantitative 5'-RACE with molecular barcodes was used to make the TCR beta libraries. TCRdb re-analysed the 5' RACE reads in MiXCR, keeping a single row per CDR3 protein. The sample holds approximately 100,000 distinct CDR3 sequences, 24% seen once. This sample was included in a study of CD8 T cells in ankylosing spondylitis. General study findings and limits: There were earlier reports of some motif variants in reactive arthritis synovial fluid and blood. Significantly higher representation of disease-linked clones was reported for matched ankylosing spondylitis synovial fluid. Made up of eight highly homologous variants, a TCR beta motif appeared characteristic of ankylosing spondylitis blood.

Input material: synovial fluid, either unsorted or a sorted T cell fraction (not recorded which). The origin of this receptor is a male donor with ankylosing spondylitis. The chain uses TRBV7-2 and TRBJ2-1; no clear D gene. In DNA, the CDR3 is TGTGCCAGCAGCTCCAACTTCCAGAATGAGCAGTTCTTC. Amino acids: CASSSNFQNEQFF.